Described below is a single TCR beta chain sequence and its context. The specificity of this receptor is unknown. The sample holds no much larger clone one base away, and base qualities are not on file. The data originate from a study of cytomegalovirus exposure and HLA in healthy donors (dated by TCRdb to about 2017). Broadly, across the study: An earlier analysis of 587 of the donors reported approximately 300 Gb of sequence data and around 110 million unique TCR beta sequences from about 180 million T cells. On average, approximately 250,000 unique TCR beta nucleotide sequences were sequenced per donor among about 400 genotyped donors of the cohort, with around 19% of those sequences being non-productive. About 280 gigabases of sequencing data and roughly 80 million unique TCR sequences made up an early release that covered approximately 650 HLA-typed donors. A later genetic analysis took genome-wide SNP genotypes for about 60% of the roughly 670 donors and used that subset as a discovery cohort. To predict cytomegalovirus infection status, the study combined high-throughput TCR immunosequencing, statistical association of individual TCRs with disease status, and machine learning. The study aimed to test whether signatures of past pathogen exposure could be identified by cataloging public T cell receptors. In the later analysis, no new phenotypic data were used to find candidate immune exposures; instead, reliance was placed on TCR beta sequences and their occurrence across donors. Besides the first cohort of approximately 670 subjects, a separate validation cohort made up of 120 different subjects was used. An earlier analysis of 587 of the donors applied high-throughput TCR beta sequencing to assess whether each TCR beta V gene segment acted as functional or pseudogenic. Typing coverage differed by locus: A, B, C, DRB1 and DQB1 were typed in roughly 620-630 donors, DQA1 in 500 to 550, DPA1 in 600 to 610, and DPB1 in just under 480. Of the 350 to 400 genotyped donors, over 65% fell in the genetic ancestry cluster associated with self-reported Caucasian donors. A few DR-DQ haplotypes were treated as single units for association and clustering because of strong linkage in the cohort. To study patterns of TCR occurrence, a later analysis re-analyzed previously published TCR beta repertoires from several hundred donors and added high-resolution HLA genotyping. Both class I and class II loci were covered by HLA typing, at four-digit resolution. Donor age, sex, ethnicity and CMV serostatus were compiled alongside the repertoire data. Using immunosequencing, the study profiled T cell repertoires from about 610 subjects and related those repertoires to cytomegalovirus serostatus. Every discovery cohort repertoire had been produced on one sequencing platform.

In total, about 650 healthy bone marrow donors made up the cohort. Cohort members were all nominally healthy when sampled, although unrecorded immune exposures were likely present. The donor tested CMV seropositive, placing the donor among the approximately 290 seropositive members of the cohort. Every donor gave a peripheral blood sample, and the peripheral blood mononuclear cells from that sample were used for TCR beta sequencing. The Qiagen DNeasy Blood Extraction Kit was used to extract genomic DNA from the blood cell samples. Library prep was done by the immunoSEQ multiplex PCR assay. The multiplex PCR relied on a mix of 60 forward primers for TCR Vbeta segments and 13 reverse primers for TCR Jbeta segments. The CDR3 region of rearranged TCR beta genes was amplified from genomic DNA by a multiplex PCR assay. The amplified TCR beta libraries were sequenced on the Illumina HiSeq System as 87-base-pair reads. Concerning the study's data processing: A later analysis counted around 72 million unique TCR beta chains across the 650 to 800 repertoires, and 9.5 million to 11 million of these chains were shared by at least two donors. To remove PCR and sequencing errors, raw reads were error-corrected and collapsed into unique sequences using a nearest-neighbor algorithm that merged closely related sequences. Alignment of CDR3 sequences to IMGT reference sequences was used to assign V, D and J gene segments. For a sequence to be retained, a match of at least six nucleotides to both a V gene segment and a J gene segment was required. A rearrangement counted as productive if the CDR3 had no stop codons and remained in frame with V and J, and every other rearrangement counted as non-productive. Following IMGT convention, CDR3 was defined as the stretch from the second conserved V-encoded cysteine up to the conserved J-encoded phenylalanine. The earlier analysis of approximately 500 of the donors excluded sequences that lacked an unambiguous match to a single V gene segment. An earlier analysis of 587 of the donors called V segments functional above 56.7% productive rearrangements and segregating when the between-donor standard deviation exceeded 5%. A statistical classification framework was built to diagnose cytomegalovirus status from the catalog of TCR beta chain sequences. V and J gene assignment, in a later analysis, came from comparing TCR nucleotide sequences with IMGT/GENE-DB human TR gene sequences. A later analysis assigned CDR3 sequences and most-parsimonious VDJ recombination scenarios with the TCRdist pipeline. A later analysis defined each TCR beta chain by its CDR3 amino acid sequence plus V-gene family, and excluded reads lacking a unique V-gene family. To address suspected cross-contamination and a sequencing artifact, a later analysis removed approximately 600 highly shared, low-generation-probability nucleotide sequences. In a later analysis, a clonal expansion index was calculated for each public chain from normalized within-repertoire ranks of inferred template counts. In a later analysis, generation probabilities were computed using a VDJ recombination model fitted to out-of-frame rearrangements, and the results were checked against IGoR. A later analysis scored TCR-TCR, TCR-HLA and TCR-CMV co-occurrence with hypergeometric tests, applying a repertoire-size bias correction to TCR pairs. To estimate false discovery rates, a later analysis permuted the HLA or CMV assignments 20 times. In a later analysis, co-occurring TCRs were grouped with DBSCAN, and TCRdist sequence similarity was added when clustering was performed within HLA-allele-positive subsets. For co-occurrence clustering, repertoires with fewer than 30,000 or more than 120,000 public chains were excluded, along with about five repertoires with anomalous nucleotide sharing. TCRdb took this table from immuneACCESS and kept in-frame rearrangements with V and J called. Such tables lack part of the clones; where checked against another copy, unresolved V genes explain under half of the gap, and the rest is unexplained. Clone size and the V and J calls come from that table; the DNA yielded D and trimming. This sample holds 85,000 to 130,000 clones; around 80% were observed only once. The top ten clones comprise under 5% of the sample.

Summary of the overall study and its limitations: In a later genetic analysis, a missense DCLRE1C variant was associated with V-gene and J-gene trimming of TCR beta chains, and the association was replicated in an independent cohort. A cluster of highly shared sequence variants was judged likely to be a technical artifact of the sequencing pipeline. Immune exposure information for the cohort was limited to CMV serostatus. Broadly in line with IMGT annotations, most TCR beta V segments showed up in productive rearrangements about 87% or about 30% of the time in an earlier analysis of about 500 of the donors. The 87-base-pair reads could not distinguish some IMGT-functional V segments, including TRBV6-2 and TRBV6-3, so those segments were excluded. At a false discovery rate of 0.05, a later analysis linked some 18,000 TCR beta sequences to specific HLA alleles. According to a later genetic analysis, donors in an Asian-associated ancestry cluster had fewer N-insertions in productive TCRs than the approximately 630-donor mean. Across donors, most TCR sequences were observed very rarely, whereas some public TCRs were present in many individuals. The authors suggested that the approach could potentially be extended to other disease states and immunological phenotypes. The cohort was sequenced for TCR beta chains only, and without alpha or paired-chain data the features that could be detected were limited. Presence/absence analyses assumed roughly uniform sequencing depth across donors, an assumption that may not hold. A few of the identified cytomegalovirus-associated TCR beta chains were confirmed in vitro to be specific for cytomegalovirus antigens. The earlier analysis of almost 600 of the donors excluded some 15 rarely observed V segments, including chromosome 9 orphons, because counts were too low. Linkage disequilibrium might explain the correlated functional status among segregating V segments, but an unknown experimental factor could not be excluded. In both the original and validation cohorts, the classifier was reported to diagnose cytomegalovirus status with high specificity and sensitivity. In a later analysis, most CMV-associated TCR beta chains were found to appear HLA-restricted, with HLA associations seemingly driven largely by CMV exposure. According to a later analysis, parvovirus B19, influenza, CMV and Epstein-Barr virus appeared linked to several top co-occurrence clusters. Because some donors lacked HLA typing at each locus, the association tests relied only on the typed subset. Strong co-occurrence of HLA alleles, especially DR and DQ, made assigning TCR associations to individual alleles difficult. According to a later analysis, TCR association rates differed among HLA loci, with DRB1 alleles showing the most associated TCRs and HLA-C alleles showing the fewest. Compared with equally common non-associated chains, HLA-associated TCR beta chains in a later analysis were more clonally expanded and had lower generation probabilities. In the study, approximately 150 TCR beta chains were listed as associated with cytomegalovirus. A further reported finding was that TCR beta sequences accurately predicted the HLA-A and HLA-B alleles for most subjects in the first cohort.

CDR1 and CDR2 (SGHNT, YYREEE) derive from the germline V gene (reference sequence). The CDR3 has 15 amino acids, counting the end cysteine and phenylalanine. The read is trimmed to its CDR3 DNA, 45 bases read in frame from base 1. V ends up 3 bases short and J 11 bases short, with an unmatched junction base count of 14. The receptor comes from a female donor in good health and CMV-seropositive. Source material: PBMCs. The chain employs TRBV5-4 and TRBJ2-1; TRBD2 aligns with 7 central bases. The DNA sequence is TGTGCCAGCAGCTCGGCGCAAGCGGGGCTAAGAAAGCAGTTCTTC. This yields the protein CASSSAQAGLRKQFF.